These T cell receptor beta chains were read from a single sample in a study of early T cells in non-severe SARS-CoV-2 infection. Using its own MiXCR run on the 5' RACE reads, TCRdb lists one record per CDR3 protein. The table has 20,000 to 25,000 distinct CDR3 sequences, under 6% seen once; the top ten hold about 7.8%. The material sequenced was whole blood. These receptors originate from an adult who was a healthcare worker with PCR-confirmed SARS-CoV-2 infection or an uninfected control (not recorded which). Both conserved end residues are part of each CDR3. A D gene is named only where the DNA matches it firmly. The size entry is marked missing in some rows and otherwise reads once, few, many or a size class.

NA	TRBJ2-2	few	TRBV5-4	CASSRQDRNTGELFF	TGTGCCAGCAGCCGACAGGACAGGAACACCGGGGAGCTGTTTTTT
TRBD1	TRBJ1-1	many	TRBV7-3	CASSSHRGRTEAFF	TGTGCCAGCAGCTCTCACAGGGGGCGGACTGAAGCTTTCTTT
NA	TRBJ1-2	many	TRBV4-2	CASTQGSPGIYGYTF	TGTGCCAGCACCCAGGGGTCCCCAGGGATATATGGCTACACCTTC
NA	TRBJ1-1	many	TRBV12-3/TRBV12-4	CASSQQVGAMNTEAFF	TGTGCCAGCAGTCAACAGGTGGGGGCGATGAACACTGAAGCTTTCTTT
NA	TRBJ2-3	many	TRBV5-6	CASSLGSGGLSTDTQYF	TGTGCCAGCAGCTTGGGTTCGGGCGGACTTAGCACAGATACGCAGTATTTT
NA	TRBJ1-1	few	TRBV12-3/TRBV12-4	CASSWNTGAEAFF	TGTGCCAGCAGTTGGAACACCGGGGCTGAAGCTTTCTTT
NA	TRBJ2-3	many	TRBV4-3	CASSPKIVVRGMNTQYF	TGCGCCAGCAGCCCAAAGATAGTGGTCCGGGGGATGAATACGCAGTATTTT
NA	TRBJ2-1	many	TRBV6-5	CASSYSGGTEQFF	TGTGCCAGCAGTTACTCAGGGGGAACTGAGCAGTTCTTC
NA	TRBJ1-6	many	TRBV25-1	CASSNALWDTISPLHF	TGTGCCAGCAGTAACGCCTTGTGGGACACTATTTCACCCCTCCACTTT
NA	TRBJ1-3	many	TRBV7-6	CASSYSQGPSSGNTIYF	TGTGCCAGCAGCTATAGCCAGGGCCCGAGCTCTGGAAACACCATATATTTT
TRBD2	TRBJ2-5	many	TRBV7-2	CASSLMGGEETQYF	TGTGCCAGCAGCTTAATGGGAGGGGAAGAGACCCAGTACTTC
NA	TRBJ1-1	many	TRBV29-1	CSVEGMRGMNTEAFF	TGCAGCGTTGAAGGGATGAGGGGGATGAACACTGAAGCTTTCTTT
NA	TRBJ2-2	many	TRBV20-1	CSASVWQGELFF	TGCAGTGCGAGTGTATGGCAGGGGGAGCTGTTTTTT
NA	TRBJ1-5	medium-sized	TRBV3-1	CASSQGGQPQHF	TGTGCCAGCAGCCAAGGAGGTCAGCCCCAGCATTTT
TRBD1	TRBJ1-1	many	TRBV15	CATSRPDRVNPPRSRQMNTEAFF	TGTGCCACCAGCCGACCAGACAGGGTAAACCCCCCCCGCTCCCGACAGATGAACACTGAAGCTTTCTTT
NA	TRBJ2-7	many	TRBV2	CASSPIYEQYF	TGTGCCAGCAGCCCTATATACGAGCAGTACTTC
NA	TRBJ2-5	many	TRBV18	CASSPPPVETQYF	TGTGCCAGCTCACCACCCCCCGTGGAGACCCAGTACTTC
TRBD2	TRBJ2-1	many	TRBV7-2	CASKTRGGDNEQFF	TGTGCCAGCAAGACGCGGGGGGGCGATAATGAGCAGTTCTTC
TRBD1	TRBJ1-1	few	TRBV11-3	CASSPGQGGMNTEAFF	TGTGCCAGCAGCCCCGGACAGGGGGGGATGAACACTGAAGCTTTCTTT
TRBD2	TRBJ2-3	many	TRBV7-2	CASSFRDYLTDTQYF	TGTGCCAGCAGCTTCCGGGACTACCTCACAGATACGCAGTATTTT
NA	TRBJ2-5	many	TRBV28	CASREGLKETQYF	TGTGCCAGCAGAGAGGGGCTTAAAGAGACCCAGTACTTC
NA	TRBJ1-5	NA	TRBV18	CASSPGTTRSNQPQHF	TGTGCCAGCTCCCCAGGGACCACCCGTAGCAATCAGCCCCAGCATTTT
TRBD1	TRBJ2-7	many	TRBV10-2	CASRRGPGDEQYF	TGCGCCAGCAGGAGGGGGCCTGGGGACGAGCAGTACTTC
NA	TRBJ1-5	many	TRBV20-1	CSARDPRAGVLPQHF	TGCAGTGCTAGAGATCCAAGGGCTGGTGTGTTGCCCCAGCATTTT
NA	TRBJ2-5	many	TRBV7-2	CASSRGGQETQYF	TGTGCCAGCTCAAGGGGGGGGCAAGAGACCCAGTACTTC
NA	TRBJ1-5	many	TRBV6-6	CASRIRGLVSNQPQHF	TGTGCCAGCAGAATCAGAGGGCTGGTAAGCAATCAGCCCCAGCATTTT
NA	TRBJ2-6	medium-sized	TRBV2	CASSFWSSGANVLTF	TGTGCCAGCAGTTTCTGGAGCTCTGGGGCCAACGTCCTGACTTTC
NA	TRBJ1-1	few	TRBV5-1	CASSFQTVDTEAFF	TGCGCCAGCAGCTTTCAGACAGTTGACACTGAAGCTTTCTTT
TRBD1	TRBJ1-4	many	TRBV20-1	CSAPTGGAIDEKLFF	TGCAGTGCCCCGACAGGGGGCGCAATCGATGAAAAACTGTTTTTT
TRBD1	TRBJ2-7	many	TRBV28	CASSPPQQGVYEQYF	TGTGCCAGCAGCCCCCCCCAACAGGGGGTCTACGAGCAGTACTTC
TRBD1	TRBJ2-2	many	TRBV18	CASSPPDRATGELFF	TGTGCCAGCTCACCCCCGGACAGGGCCACCGGGGAGCTGTTTTTT
NA	TRBJ2-5	many	TRBV5-1	CASSLGENQETQYF	TGCGCCAGCAGCTTGGGTGAGAACCAAGAGACCCAGTACTTC
NA	TRBJ2-7	few	TRBV2	CASSAQESSYEQYF	TGTGCCAGCAGTGCACAGGAGTCGTCCTACGAGCAGTACTTC
TRBD2	TRBJ2-2	many	TRBV27	CASTSLGAGGTGELFF	TGTGCCAGCACCTCTTTAGGAGCGGGGGGCACCGGGGAGCTGTTTTTT
NA	TRBJ1-2	many	TRBV12-3/TRBV12-4	CASSFYPGNYGYTF	TGTGCCAGCAGTTTTTACCCGGGGAACTATGGCTACACCTTC